This T cell receptor beta chain was recorded in a study of cytomegalovirus exposure and HLA in healthy donors. Study-level findings and limits: For most subjects, TCR beta sequences were reported to predict HLA-A and HLA-B alleles with accuracy. Diagnosis of cytomegalovirus status made by the classifier reportedly showed high specificity and sensitivity.

Worth noting for this clone: Its antigen remains unknown.

J gave up 4 bases and V 0 bases, and 8 bases lay outside the gene matches. Germline-derived CDR1 and CDR2 are MNHEY and SMNVEV (reference sequence). The CDR3 extends over 16 amino acids. The PCR had 60 Vbeta and 13 Jbeta primers. Using immunoSEQ multiplex PCR, the repertoire was profiled, and TCRdb retains in-frame clones only, with some absent. The sample yields fewer than 200,000 clones, more than 70% seen once. The receptor was derived from a girl aged 10-17 years in good health and CMV-seronegative. The gene calls are TRBV27 and TRBJ2-5; the match to TRBD1 covers 7 bases. The sequenced material came from PBMCs. The CDR3 bases are TGTGCCAGCAGTTTATCCCAGGGGGATCATATAGAGACCCAGTACTTC. Its translation: CASSLSQGDHIETQYF.